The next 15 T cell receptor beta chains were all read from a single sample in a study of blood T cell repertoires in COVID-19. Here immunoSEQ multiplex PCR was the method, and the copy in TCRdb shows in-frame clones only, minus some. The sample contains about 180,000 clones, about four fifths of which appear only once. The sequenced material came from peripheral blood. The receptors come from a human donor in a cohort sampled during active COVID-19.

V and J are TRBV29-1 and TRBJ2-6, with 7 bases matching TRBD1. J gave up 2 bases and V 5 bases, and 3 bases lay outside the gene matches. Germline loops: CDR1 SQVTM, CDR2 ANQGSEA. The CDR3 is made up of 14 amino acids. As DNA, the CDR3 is TGCAGCGTTTTCGACAGGGCTGGGGCCAACGTCCTGACTTTC. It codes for CSVFDRAGANVLTF. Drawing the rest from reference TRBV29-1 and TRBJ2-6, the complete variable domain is SAVISQKPSRDICQRGTSLTIQCQVDSQVTMMFWYRQQPGQSLTLIATANQGSEATYESGFVIDKFPISRPNLTFSTLTVSNMSPEDSSIYLCSVFDRAGANVLTFGAGSRLTVL.

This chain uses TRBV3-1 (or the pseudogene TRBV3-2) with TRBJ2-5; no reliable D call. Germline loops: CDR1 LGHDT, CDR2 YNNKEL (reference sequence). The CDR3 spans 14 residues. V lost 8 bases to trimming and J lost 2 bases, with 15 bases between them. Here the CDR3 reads CASCRRRDQETQYF. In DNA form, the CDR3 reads TGTGCCAGCTGTCGTAGAAGAGATCAAGAGACCCAGTACTTC.

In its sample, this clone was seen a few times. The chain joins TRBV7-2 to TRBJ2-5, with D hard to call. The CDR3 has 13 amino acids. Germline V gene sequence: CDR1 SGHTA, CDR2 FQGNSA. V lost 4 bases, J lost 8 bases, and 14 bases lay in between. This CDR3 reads CASSSTPPETQYF. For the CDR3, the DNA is TGTGCCAGCAGCTCCACTCCCCCTGAAACCCAGTACTTC.

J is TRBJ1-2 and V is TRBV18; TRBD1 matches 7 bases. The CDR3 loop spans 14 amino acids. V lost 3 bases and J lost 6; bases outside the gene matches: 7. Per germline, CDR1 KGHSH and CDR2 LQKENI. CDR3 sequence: CASSPPDRPDGYTF. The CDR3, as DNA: TGTGCCAGCTCACCTCCGGACAGGCCTGATGGCTACACCTTC.

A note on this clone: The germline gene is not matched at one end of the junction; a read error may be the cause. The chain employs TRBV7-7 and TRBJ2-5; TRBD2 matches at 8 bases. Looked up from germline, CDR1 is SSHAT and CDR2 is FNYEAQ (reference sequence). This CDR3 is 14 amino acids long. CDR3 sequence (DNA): TGTGCTAGCAGCCAGACTAGCGTCGGGGAGACCCAGTACTTC. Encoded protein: CASSQTSVGETQYF. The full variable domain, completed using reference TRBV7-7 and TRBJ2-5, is GAGVSQSPRYKVTKRGQDVTLRCDPISSHATLYWYQQALGQGPEFLTYFNYEAQPDKSGLPSDRFSAERPEGSISTLTIQRTEQRDSAMYRCASSQTSVGETQYFGPGTRLLVL.

In DNA form, the CDR3 reads TGTGCCATCAGAGACAGCAATTATGGAAACACCATATATTTT. The encoded protein is CAIRDSNYGNTIYF. The genes are TRBV10-3 and TRBJ1-3, with D possibly matching TRBD1 (5 bases). V lost 6 bases to trimming and J lost 3 bases, with 12 bases between them. This CDR3 has 14 residues. Germline V gene data show CDR1 as ENHRY and CDR2 as SYGVKD.

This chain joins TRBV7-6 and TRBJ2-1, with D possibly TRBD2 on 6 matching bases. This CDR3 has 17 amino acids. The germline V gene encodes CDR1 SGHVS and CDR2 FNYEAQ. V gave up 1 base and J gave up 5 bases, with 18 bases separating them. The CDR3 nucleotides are TGTGCCAGCAGCTTAGTAATGACTAGGGGAGACGACAATGAGCAGTTCTTC. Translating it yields CASSLVMTRGDDNEQFF.

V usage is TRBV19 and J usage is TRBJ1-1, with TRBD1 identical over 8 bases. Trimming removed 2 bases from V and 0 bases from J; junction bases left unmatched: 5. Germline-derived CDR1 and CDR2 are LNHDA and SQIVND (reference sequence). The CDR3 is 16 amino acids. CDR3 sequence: CASSISRGPLNTEAFF. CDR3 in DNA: TGTGCCAGTAGTATATCCAGGGGGCCCTTGAACACTGAAGCTTTCTTT.

The CDR3 DNA sequence: TGTGCCATCAGATTCCAAGACAGGGAGTCCACCGGGGAGCTGTTTTTT. This sequence encodes CAIRFQDRESTGELFF. V usage is TRBV10-3 and J usage is TRBJ2-2, with TRBD1 identical over 7 bases. The CDR3 is made up of 16 amino acids. V gave up 6 bases and J gave up 4 bases; unmatched junction bases: 11. Germline V gene sequence: CDR1 ENHRY, CDR2 SYGVKD.

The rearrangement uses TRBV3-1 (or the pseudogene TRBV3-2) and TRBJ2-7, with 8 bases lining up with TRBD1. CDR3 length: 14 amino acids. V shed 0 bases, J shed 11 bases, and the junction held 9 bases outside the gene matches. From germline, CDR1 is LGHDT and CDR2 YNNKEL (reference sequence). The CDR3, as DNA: TGTGCCAGCAGCCAAGATCGGGGGACAGGCATGAAGTACTTC. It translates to CASSQDRGTGMKYF.

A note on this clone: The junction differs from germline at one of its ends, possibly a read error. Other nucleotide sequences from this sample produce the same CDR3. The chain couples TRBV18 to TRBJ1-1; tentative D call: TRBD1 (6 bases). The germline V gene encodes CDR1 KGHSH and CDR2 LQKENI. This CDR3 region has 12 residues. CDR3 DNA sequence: TGCGCCAGCTCATTAGGGGGTCAAGGGGCTTTCTTT. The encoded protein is CASSLGGQGAFF. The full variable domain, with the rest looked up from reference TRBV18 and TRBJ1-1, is NAGVMQNPRHLVRRRGQEARLRCSPMKGHSHVYWYRQLPEEGLKFMVYLQKENIIDESGMPKERFSAEFPKEGPSILRIQQVVRGDSAAYFCASSLGGQGAFFGQGTRLTVV.

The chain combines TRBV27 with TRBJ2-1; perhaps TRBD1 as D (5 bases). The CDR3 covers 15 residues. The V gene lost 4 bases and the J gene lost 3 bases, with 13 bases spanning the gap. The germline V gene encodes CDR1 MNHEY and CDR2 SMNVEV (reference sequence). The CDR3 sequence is CASSSTGNFYNEQFF. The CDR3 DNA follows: TGTGCCAGCAGTTCTACAGGTAATTTCTACAATGAGCAGTTCTTC.

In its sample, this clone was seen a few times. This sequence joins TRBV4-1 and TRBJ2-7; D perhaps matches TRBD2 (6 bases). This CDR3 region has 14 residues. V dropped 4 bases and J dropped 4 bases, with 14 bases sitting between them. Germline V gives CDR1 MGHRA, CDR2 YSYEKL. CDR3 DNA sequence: TGCGCCAGCAGCCGGGAGGCGGGGCAGTACGAGCAGTACTTC. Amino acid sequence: CASSREAGQYEQYF.

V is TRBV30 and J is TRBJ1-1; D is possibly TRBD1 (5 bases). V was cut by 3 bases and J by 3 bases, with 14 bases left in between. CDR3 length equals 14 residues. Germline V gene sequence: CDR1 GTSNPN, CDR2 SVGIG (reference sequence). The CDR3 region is CAWRSDSWDTEAFF. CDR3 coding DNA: TGTGCCTGGAGAAGCGACAGTTGGGACACTGAAGCTTTCTTT.

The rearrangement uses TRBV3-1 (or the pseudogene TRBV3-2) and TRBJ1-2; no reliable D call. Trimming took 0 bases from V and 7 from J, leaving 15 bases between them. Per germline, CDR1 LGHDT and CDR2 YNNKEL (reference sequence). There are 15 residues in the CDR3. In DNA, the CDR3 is TGTGCCAGCAGCCAAGACCAGGTGATCATCTCTGGCTACACCTTC. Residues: CASSQDQVIISGYTF.